The 2 T cell receptor beta chains below were found in one sample sequenced in a study of shared clonotypes between healthy human individuals. The protocol was immunoSEQ multiplex PCR, while the TCRdb copy is restricted to in-frame clones and leaves out a portion. Among about 2.1 million clones listed, around 93% were seen once. Naive CD8 isolation took CD45RO-negative cells positively selected for CCR7 and excluded terminally differentiated effector memory CD45RA+ cells. The sample comprised naive CD8+ T cells from PBMCs. The source of these receptors is a man in his late teens or twenties in good health. Some clones in this sample may be carry-over from other donors' samples.

The chain recombines TRBV6-5 with TRBJ2-7, with 11 nucleotides matching TRBD2. From germline, CDR1 is MNHEY and CDR2 SVGAGI. After removal of 1 base from V and 4 bases from J, the junction contained 6 bases not matched to a gene. The length of the CDR3 is 16 residues. CDR3 coding DNA: TGTGCCAGCAGTTACTTAGGGGCTAGCGGGAGGTACGAGCAGTACTTC. Translation: CASSYLGASGRYEQYF.

The gene calls are TRBV29-1 and TRBJ2-7; 10 bases are shared with TRBD2. With V trimmed by 5 bases and J by 7 bases, 11 bases remained unmatched. The CDR3 is made up of 14 amino acids. In germline, CDR1 is SQVTM, CDR2 ANQGSEA. The CDR3 region is CSVSGRAISGEQYF. The CDR3 DNA sequence: TGCAGCGTTAGCGGGAGGGCCATCTCTGGGGAGCAGTACTTC.